This T cell receptor (beta chain) was sequenced for a study of blood T cell repertoires in COVID-19. Study-level background: T cells, B-cell-depleted T cells, or PBMCs supplied cDNA or gDNA.

The V end lost 1 base, the J end lost 0 bases, and 7 bases lay between the germline ends. CDR1 is SGHRS, CDR2 YFSETQ, per germline. CDR3 length: 14 amino acids. Per the authors' pipeline: Amplified reference gene primers provided the basis for estimating nucleated cell counts. Libraries were prepared by immunoSEQ multiplex PCR; TCRdb keeps only in-frame clonotypes and omits some of them. V and J calls and clone size come straight from that table; D and trimming were deduced from the DNA. The data contain some 320,000 clones, roughly 90% of them singletons. Source material: PBMCs or T cells enriched from blood (not recorded which). This TCR was sampled from a woman aged 30 to 39 who had been exposed to COVID-19. J is TRBJ1-1 and V is TRBV5-1; D unresolved. As DNA, the CDR3 is TGCGCCAGCAGCTTGAATTACATGAACACTGAAGCTTTCTTT. Protein sequence: CASSLNYMNTEAFF.